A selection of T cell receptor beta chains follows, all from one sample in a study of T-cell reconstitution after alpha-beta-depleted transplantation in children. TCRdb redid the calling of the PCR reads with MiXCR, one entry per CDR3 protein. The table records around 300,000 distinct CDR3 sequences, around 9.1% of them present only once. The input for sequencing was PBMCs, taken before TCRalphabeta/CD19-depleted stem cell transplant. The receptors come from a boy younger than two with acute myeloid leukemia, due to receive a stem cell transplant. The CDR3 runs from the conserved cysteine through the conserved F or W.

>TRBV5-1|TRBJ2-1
CASSWDSHLGNEQFF
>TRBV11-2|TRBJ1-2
CASSLDGTGSPSVYGYTF
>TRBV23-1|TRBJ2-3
CASNPPSSGTSTDTQYF
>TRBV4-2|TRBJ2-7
CASSFERESSYEQYF
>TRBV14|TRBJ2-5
CASSLTARISSQYF
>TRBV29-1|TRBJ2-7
CSARTFGGSSYEQYF
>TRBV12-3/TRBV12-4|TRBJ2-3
CASSPPGRGGGDTQYF
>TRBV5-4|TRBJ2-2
CASSVRGRTGELFF
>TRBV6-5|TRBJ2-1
CASSHGSGAPDNEQFF
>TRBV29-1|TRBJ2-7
CSVVGLWEQAEQYF
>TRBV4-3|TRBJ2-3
CASSLVTGAATDTQYF
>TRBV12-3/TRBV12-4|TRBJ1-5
CASSQGQGRRQPQHF
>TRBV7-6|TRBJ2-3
CASSLGLAGGHRVGDTQYF
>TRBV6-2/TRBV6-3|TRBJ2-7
CASSPTGDYEQYF
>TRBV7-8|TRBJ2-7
CASVWTSGASSYEQYF
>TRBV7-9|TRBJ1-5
CASSFTGGQGPQHF
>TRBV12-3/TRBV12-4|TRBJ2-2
CASSLGSGTGELFF
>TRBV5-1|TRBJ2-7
CASSPTVTLVIYEQYF
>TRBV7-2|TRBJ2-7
CASSSTGGAYEQYF
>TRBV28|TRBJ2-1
CASSLLAGGPVNEQFF
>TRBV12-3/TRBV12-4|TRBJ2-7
CASSSPGAATYEQYF
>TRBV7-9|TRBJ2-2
CAVEGLNRELFF
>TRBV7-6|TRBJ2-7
CASSPALLSGRVYEQYF
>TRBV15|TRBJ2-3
CATSSSGTDTDTQYF
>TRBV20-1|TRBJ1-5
CSATKDSRNQPQHF
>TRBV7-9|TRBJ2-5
CASSYSAIAAETQYF
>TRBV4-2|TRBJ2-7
CASSQDRLEQYF
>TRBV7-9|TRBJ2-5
CASSLGGERETQYF
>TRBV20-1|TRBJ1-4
CSARIRNSEKLFF
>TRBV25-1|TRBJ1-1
CASSERADTEAFF
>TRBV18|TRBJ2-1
CASCGLAGDRPYNEQFF
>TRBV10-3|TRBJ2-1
CAITGQGDYNEQFF
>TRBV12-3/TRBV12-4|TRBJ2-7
CASSSGRAYEQYF
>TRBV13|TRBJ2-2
CASSFGGDTGELFF